This entry lists 29 T cell receptor beta chains sequenced from one sample in a study of OX40 agonist ivuxolimab in advanced cancers. Only in-frame clones appear in the TCRdb table, and some are missing; sequencing was by immunoSEQ multiplex PCR. This table holds fewer than 50,000 clones, more than 70% found once. Specimen: CD4+ or CD8+ T cells sorted from blood, collected in a trial of the OX40 agonist ivuxolimab. Every receptor here comes from an adult with an advanced solid tumor such as melanoma, head and neck, liver or kidney cancer.

The chain recombines TRBV7-3 with TRBJ2-3; 7 bases match TRBD2. V shed 3 bases and J 4 bases; nucleotides not matched to a gene: 13. This CDR3 spans 17 amino acids. The V gene's germline CDR1 is SGHTA and CDR2 FQGTGA. For the CDR3, the DNA is TGTGCCAGCAGCTTTCCCTCTAGCGGAGCCGAGGCAGATACGCAGTATTTT. Translated, it gives CASSFPSSGAEADTQYF.

The chain links TRBV7-9 to TRBJ1-1, with D possibly matching TRBD1 (6 bases). CDR3 length: 14 amino acids. Germline assignment: CDR1 SEHNR and CDR2 FQNEAQ (reference sequence). Trimming pared 7 bases from V and 11 bases from J, leaving 23 bases between. The CDR3 DNA follows: TGTGCCAGCAACCGGGGCACAGGGATTGGTGGGGCTTTCTTT. This gives the protein CASNRGTGIGGAFF.

This sequence joins TRBV7-3 and TRBJ1-3; TRBD1 aligns across 8 bases. Germline V gives CDR1 SGHTA, CDR2 FQGTGA. This CDR3 contains 16 residues. With V trimmed by 7 bases and J by 0 bases, 8 bases remained unmatched. CDR3 residues: CASTSRTGTSGNTIYF. For the CDR3, the DNA is TGTGCCAGCACCTCCAGGACAGGGACCTCTGGAAACACCATATATTTT.

The chain employs TRBV7-2 and TRBJ1-1, with D tentatively TRBD1 (5 bases). CDR3 length: 15 residues. The ends were cut back, 5 bases at V and 2 bases at J, with 15 bases in the middle. The germline CDR1 and CDR2 sequences are SGHTA and FQGNSA. CDR3 DNA: TGTGCCAGCAGCCGAGGGTGGGACCCTAACACTGAAGCTTTCTTT. Translating it yields CASSRGWDPNTEAFF.

The chain joins TRBV19 to TRBJ1-2, with D tentatively TRBD1 (5 bases). Trimming removed 2 bases from V and 8 bases from J, with 12 bases in between. CDR1 and CDR2 (germline): LNHDA, SQIVND (reference sequence). The CDR3 has 13 residues. CDR3 region: CASSISTRDGYTF. For the CDR3, the DNA is TGTGCCAGTAGTATATCTACCAGGGACGGCTACACCTTC.

The chain has TRBV5-1 and TRBJ2-1; 8 nucleotides align to TRBD2. After removal of 1 base from V and 7 bases from J, the junction contained 10 bases not matched to a gene. The CDR3 totals 16 residues. Germline V gives CDR1 SGHRS, CDR2 YFSETQ. The CDR3 nucleotides read TGCGCCAGCAGCTTGCTACCCAGCGGGGGTGAGAATGAGCAGTTCTTC. Translation gives CASSLLPSGGENEQFF.

The chain couples TRBV9 to TRBJ2-7; a possible D gene is TRBD2 (6 bases). Trimming took off 3 bases at V and 6 bases at J, with 22 bases between the two ends. The germline V gene has CDR1 SGDLS and CDR2 YYNGEE. The CDR3 length is 16 residues. The CDR3 DNA is TGTGCCAGCAGCGGGCCCCTAGCGTCCTCTAGGGGCGAGCAGTACTTC. This gives the protein CASSGPLASSRGEQYF.

The gene calls are TRBV18 and TRBJ1-1; D gene ambiguous. The length of the CDR3 is 14 residues. In germline, CDR1 is KGHSH, CDR2 LQKENI. Trimming removed 2 bases from V and 2 bases from J, with 9 bases in between. The CDR3 spells CASSPKTSNTEAFF. Written as DNA, the CDR3 is TGTGCCAGCTCACCAAAGACATCAAACACTGAAGCTTTCTTT.

CDR3 loop: CASSYRRPGYTEAFF. As DNA, the CDR3 is TGTGCCAGCAGCTATCGGCGGCCAGGGTACACTGAAGCTTTCTTT. V usage is TRBV5-6 and J usage is TRBJ1-1, with D perhaps TRBD1 (5 bases). V was cut by 3 bases and J by 3 bases, with 15 bases left in between. There are 15 residues in the CDR3. Germline CDR1 and CDR2: SGHDT and YYEEEE.

The chain couples TRBV18 to TRBJ1-3; D not resolved. The V and J ends lost 3 bases and 0 bases respectively, with 15 bases between them. CDR3 length: 17 residues. Germline-derived CDR1 and CDR2 are KGHSH and LQKENI. In nucleotides, the CDR3 is TGTGCCAGCTCACCCGGCTTTCGACGGATCTCTGGAAACACCATATATTTT. Protein sequence: CASSPGFRRISGNTIYF.

In its sample, this clone was seen a few times. The chain couples TRBV28 to TRBJ2-5; D not certain. Germline V lookup: CDR1 MDHEN, CDR2 SYDVKM. The CDR3 length is 10 residues. V was trimmed by 4 bases and J by 7 bases, leaving 4 bases between them. CDR3 residues: CASSSVTQYF. In nucleotides, the CDR3 is TGTGCCAGCAGTTCTGTGACCCAGTACTTC.

The chain has TRBV6-4 and TRBJ2-1; D is possibly TRBD2 (7 bases). Per the germline V gene, CDR1 is MRHNA and CDR2 is SNTAGT. V was cut by 3 bases and J by 7 bases, with 13 bases left in between. The CDR3 loop spans 14 amino acids. The CDR3 loop reads CASSDGGAANEQFF. In DNA, the CDR3 is TGTGCCAGCAGTGATGGGGGGGCGGCTAATGAGCAGTTCTTC.

V and J are TRBV6-6 and TRBJ2-1; D is unclear. Per the germline V gene, CDR1 is MNHNY and CDR2 is SVGAGI (reference sequence). Trimming took off 2 bases at V and 8 bases at J, with 4 bases between the two ends. The CDR3 length is 11 residues. CDR3 in DNA: TGTGCCAGCAGTTACGGGTATGAGCAGTTCTTC. Translating gives CASSYGYEQFF.

The J gene is TRBJ1-5, the V gene TRBV4-1; 7 nucleotides align to TRBD1. Trimming cost V 4 bases and J 1 base; bases outside gene matches: 7. Germline CDR1 MGHRA, CDR2 YSYEKL. This CDR3 contains 16 residues. The CDR3 reads CASSRTGERSNQPQHF. The CDR3 DNA is TGCGCCAGCAGCCGAACAGGGGAGCGGAGCAATCAGCCCCAGCATTTT.

This rearrangement joins TRBV6-1 to TRBJ1-3, with D perhaps TRBD1 (5 bases). CDR1 MNHNS and CDR2 SASEGT come from the germline V gene. The germline V and J ends were trimmed by 4 bases and 4 bases, with 8 bases remaining between them. CDR3 length equals 13 residues. The chain's CDR3 is CASSVDSGNTIYF. CDR3 bases: TGTGCCAGCAGTGTTGACAGCGGAAACACCATATATTTT.

The chain links TRBV4-1 to TRBJ1-1; D remains ambiguous. Germline lookup yields CDR1 MGHRA and CDR2 YSYEKL. V shed 0 bases and J shed 4 bases, with 15 bases lying between them. The length of the CDR3 is 16 residues. The chain's CDR3 is CASSQDKGALGTEAFF. As DNA, the CDR3 is TGCGCCAGCAGCCAAGATAAAGGAGCCCTGGGCACTGAAGCTTTCTTT.

The chain combines TRBV2 with TRBJ2-1; perhaps TRBD2 as D (5 bases). Germline loops: CDR1 SNHLY, CDR2 FYNNEI. CDR3 length: 12 amino acids. The V and J ends lost 2 bases and 8 bases respectively, with 7 bases between them. CDR3 amino acids: CASSEPGDEQFF. The CDR3, as DNA: TGTGCCAGCAGTGAACCCGGGGATGAGCAGTTCTTC.

This clone was recorded once. The chain has TRBV7-9 and TRBJ2-5, with D tentatively TRBD1 or TRBD2 (5 bases each). TRBJ2-7 explains the end of the DNA better; the J call may be wrong. The CDR3 length is 13 residues. Per germline, CDR1 SEHNR and CDR2 FQNEAQ (reference sequence). CDR3 sequence: CASSPGPTYEQYF. The CDR3 DNA reads TGTGCCAGCAGCCCGGGACCAACCTACGAGCAGTACTTC.

V usage is TRBV19 and J usage is TRBJ2-3, with a possible D match to TRBD1 (6 bases). The CDR3 is 15 amino acids. Germline CDR1 and CDR2: LNHDA and SQIVND (reference sequence). The ends were cut back, 3 bases at V and 1 base at J, with 11 bases in the middle. The CDR3: CASSITGYGTDTQYF. CDR3 coding DNA: TGTGCCAGTAGTATCACAGGGTACGGCACAGATACGCAGTATTTT. Using reference TRBV19 and TRBJ2-3 for the parts outside the CDR3, the full variable domain is DGGITQSPKYLFRKEGQNVTLSCEQNLNHDAMYWYRQDPGQGLRLIYYSQIVNDFQKGDIAEGYSVSREKKESFPLTVTSAQKNPTAFYLCASSITGYGTDTQYFGPGTRLTVL.

This clone was seen only a few times. The genes are TRBV5-4 and TRBJ2-7; D is unresolved. Deletions cut 3 bases from V and 7 bases from J, with 17 bases between. Germline loops: CDR1 SGHNT, CDR2 YYREEE (reference sequence). The CDR3 length is 14 residues. CDR3 residues: CASSSLRAPREQYF. DNA of the CDR3: TGTGCCAGCAGCTCACTTAGGGCCCCTAGGGAGCAGTACTTC.

The chain joins TRBV28 to TRBJ1-5; D perhaps matches TRBD1 (5 bases). The CDR3 runs 14 residues. CDR1 MDHEN and CDR2 SYDVKM come from the germline V gene. The ends were cut back, 5 bases at V and 5 bases at J, with 13 bases in the middle. The CDR3, as DNA: TGTGCCAGCAGTGATGAAACAGGTTATCAGCCCCAGCATTTT. Amino acid sequence: CASSDETGYQPQHF.

The chain combines TRBV7-8 with TRBJ2-1; weak D call: TRBD2 (6 bases). The V gene's germline CDR1 is SGHVS and CDR2 FQNEAQ. This CDR3 is 15 amino acids long. The V end lost 5 bases, the J end lost 10 bases, and 21 bases lay between the germline ends. The CDR3 sequence: CASSRRTMRQGEQFF. The CDR3 nucleotides are TGTGCCAGCAGCAGGCGGACTATGAGGCAAGGGGAGCAGTTCTTC.

This chain uses TRBV18 with TRBJ1-6; the D gene is possibly TRBD1 (5 bases). The CDR3 is 15 amino acids. Germline lookup yields CDR1 KGHSH and CDR2 LQKENI. V was cut by 0 bases and J by 7 bases, with 10 bases left in between. DNA of the CDR3: TGTGCCAGCTCACCACCATCCAGGGTCAATTCACCCCTCCACTTT. It codes for CASSPPSRVNSPLHF.

The rearrangement joins TRBV7-9 to TRBJ2-3, with D perhaps TRBD1 (6 bases). V was trimmed by 3 bases and J by 7 bases, leaving 8 bases between them. Germline V gene sequence: CDR1 SEHNR, CDR2 FQNEAQ (reference sequence). The CDR3 spans 12 residues. CDR3 in DNA: TGTGCCAGCAGCTTGGACAGAAATACGCAGTATTTT. Protein: CASSLDRNTQYF. Supplemented by reference TRBV7-9 and TRBJ2-3, the full variable domain reads DTGVSQNPRHKITKRGQNVTFRCDPISEHNRLYWYRQTLGQGPEFLTYFQNEAQLEKSRLLSDRFSAERPKGSFSTLEIQRTEQGDSAMYLCASSLDRNTQYFGPGTRLTVL.

The chain's CDR3 is CASRSGDGNVRELFF. The CDR3 DNA reads TGTGCCAGCAGGTCAGGGGACGGAAACGTCAGGGAGCTGTTTTTT. V is TRBV7-9 and J is TRBJ2-2; weak D call: TRBD1 (6 bases). The CDR3 is 15 amino acids. Germline CDR1 SEHNR, CDR2 FQNEAQ (reference sequence). Trimming left V 6 bases short and J 9 bases short, with 20 bases between.

This chain uses TRBV18 with TRBJ1-5; maybe TRBD1 (6 bases). V lost 0 bases and J lost 11, with 11 bases in between. The length of the CDR3 is 13 residues. Germline CDR1 reads KGHSH; CDR2 reads LQKENI. The CDR3 DNA is TGTGCCAGCTCACCACCCGACAGGACAGCCCAGCATTTT. Translation gives CASSPPDRTAQHF.

Comment on this clone: Other nucleotide sequences from this sample produce the same CDR3. CDR3 DNA: TGTGCCAGTAGTTTGGGACAGTCAAGGGGCACCGAGCAGTACTTC. Its translation: CASSLGQSRGTEQYF. The chain couples TRBV19 to TRBJ2-7; the match to TRBD1 covers 7 bases. This CDR3 comprises 15 residues. V lost 5 bases, J lost 6 bases, and 13 bases stayed unmatched. Germline V gives CDR1 LNHDA, CDR2 SQIVND (reference sequence).

The rearrangement uses TRBV6-6 and TRBJ2-3; the match to TRBD2 covers 7 bases. J lost 2 bases, V lost 2 bases, and 7 bases had no gene match. Germline-derived CDR1 and CDR2 are MNHNY and SVGAGI (reference sequence). The CDR3 runs 16 residues. CDR3 loop: CASSYGLGTNTDTQYF. The DNA of the CDR3 is TGTGCCAGCAGTTACGGACTAGGCACCAACACAGATACGCAGTATTTT.

The chain carries TRBV6-4 and TRBJ1-3, with TRBD1 as a possible D gene (6 bases). CDR1 MRHNA and CDR2 SNTAGT come from the germline V gene. Trimming pared 5 bases from V and 0 bases from J, leaving 17 bases between. There are 17 residues in the CDR3. CDR3 region: CASSLYGQSSSGNTIYF. The CDR3 DNA sequence: TGTGCCAGCAGTCTTTATGGACAGTCCAGCTCTGGAAACACCATATATTTT.